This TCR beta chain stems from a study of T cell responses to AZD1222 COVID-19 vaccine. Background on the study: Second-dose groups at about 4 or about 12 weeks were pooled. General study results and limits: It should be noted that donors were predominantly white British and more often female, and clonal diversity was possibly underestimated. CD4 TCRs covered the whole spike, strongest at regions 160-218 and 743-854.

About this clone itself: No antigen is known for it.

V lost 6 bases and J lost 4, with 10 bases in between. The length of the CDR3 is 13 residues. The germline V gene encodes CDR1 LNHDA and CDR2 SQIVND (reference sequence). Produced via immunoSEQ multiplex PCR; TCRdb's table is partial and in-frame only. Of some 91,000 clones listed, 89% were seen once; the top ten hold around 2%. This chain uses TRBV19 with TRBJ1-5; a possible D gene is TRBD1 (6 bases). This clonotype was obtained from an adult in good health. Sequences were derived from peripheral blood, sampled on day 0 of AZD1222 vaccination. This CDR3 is CASRWGANQPQHF. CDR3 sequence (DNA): TGTGCCAGTAGATGGGGGGCGAATCAGCCCCAGCATTTT.